Each of the 27 T cell receptor beta chains below was sequenced from the same sample in a study of CD8 T cells in Susac syndrome. RNA was extracted with the RNeasy kit, and a quantity of roughly 0.5 to 1 ug was reverse transcribed using random hexamers. TCRdb independently ran MiXCR on the immunoSEQ multiplex PCR reads; one entry per CDR3 protein. The table lists about 100,000 distinct CDR3 sequences, 95% of them singletons. Input material: CD8+ T cells from PBMCs. Source of these receptors: a human donor with Susac syndrome.

This clonotype was counted a few times. The V call is TRBV27, the J call TRBJ2-1; weak D call: TRBD2 (6 bases). The CDR3 totals 11 residues. Between the trimmed V and J ends, which lost 6 bases and 9 bases, there was a span of 9 bases. The germline gives CDR1 MNHEY, CDR2 SMNVEV (reference sequence). CDR3 protein: CASSVGGEQFF. As DNA, the CDR3 is TGTGCCAGCAGCGTCGGGGGTGAGCAGTTCTTC.

This chain joins TRBV13 and TRBJ2-7, with 8 bases matching TRBD1. The CDR3 has 15 residues. CDR1 PRHDT and CDR2 FYEKMQ come from the germline V gene (reference sequence). J lost 3 bases, V lost 4 bases, and 8 bases had no gene match. For the CDR3, the DNA is TGTGCCAGCAGCTCGACCAGGACAGGGAACTACGAGCAGTACTTC. Protein: CASSSTRTGNYEQYF.

This sequence joins TRBV29-1 and TRBJ2-7; 9 bases are a match to TRBD2. V trimming: 7 bases; J trimming: 2 bases; junction bases outside the gene matches: 0. This CDR3 has 11 amino acids. Germline lookup yields CDR1 SQVTM and CDR2 ANQGSEA. In nucleotides, the CDR3 is TGCAGCGCTAGCGGGGCCTACGAGCAGTACTTC. Translating gives CSASGAYEQYF.

This chain connects TRBV14 to TRBJ2-1; possible D gene TRBD1, 6 bases. V lost 0 bases and J lost 2, with 8 bases in between. This CDR3 spans 15 amino acids. Germline loops: CDR1 SGHDN, CDR2 FVKESK. CDR3 amino acids: CASSQETGTYNEQFF. The CDR3 DNA reads as TGTGCCAGCAGCCAAGAAACAGGGACCTACAATGAGCAGTTCTTC.

The chain carries TRBV3-1 and TRBJ2-7; D perhaps matches TRBD2 (5 bases). V was pared by 0 bases and J by 6 bases, with 9 bases between. Per germline, CDR1 LGHDT and CDR2 YNNKEL (reference sequence). The CDR3 has 13 residues. CDR3 in amino acids: CASSQEEVGEQYF. In DNA, the CDR3 is TGTGCCAGCAGCCAAGAGGAGGTAGGCGAGCAGTACTTC.

The rearrangement uses TRBV20-1 and TRBJ2-7, with 7 bases identical to TRBD1. The trim removed 3 bases at V and 0 bases at J, leaving 8 bases unmatched. CDR1 and CDR2 from the germline V gene are DFQATT and SNEGSKA (reference sequence). This CDR3 region has 15 residues. The CDR3 loop is CSASGAGGTSYEQYF. The CDR3 nucleotides are TGCAGTGCTAGTGGGGCAGGGGGTACCTCCTACGAGCAGTACTTC.

This rearrangement joins TRBV11-2 to TRBJ2-4; D is unclear. The CDR3 runs 13 residues. V was shortened by 10 bases and J by 0 bases, with 10 bases between the two germline ends. Germline lookup yields CDR1 SGHAT and CDR2 FQNNGV. The DNA of the CDR3 is TGTGCCACCCTTGCACTAGCCAAAAACATTCAGTACTTC. Amino acid sequence: CATLALAKNIQYF.

The V call is TRBV5-1, the J call TRBJ2-3; D is possibly TRBD1 (6 bases). V was shortened by 4 bases and J by 1 base, with 13 bases between the two germline ends. This CDR3 spans 15 amino acids. Germline V CDR1 and CDR2: SGHRS, YFSETQ. In DNA form, the CDR3 reads TGCGCCAGCAGCAGGACAGAGATAGGCACAGATACGCAGTATTTT. Translating it yields CASSRTEIGTDTQYF. Full variable domain (rest looked up from reference TRBV5-1 and TRBJ2-3): KAGVTQTPRYLIKTRGQQVTLSCSPISGHRSVSWYQQTPGQGLQFLFEYFSETQRNKGNFPGRFSGRQFSNSRSEMNVSTLELGDSALYLCASSRTEIGTDTQYFGPGTRLTVL.

The gene calls are TRBV3-1 and TRBJ1-2; D ambiguous. Germline CDR1 is LGHDT and CDR2 is YNNKEL (reference sequence). V lost 2 bases to trimming and J lost 1 base, with 14 bases between them. CDR3 length: 16 amino acids. The CDR3 loop is CASSQNRLGFNYGYTF. CDR3 nucleotide sequence: TGTGCCAGCAGCCAAAATCGACTGGGATTTAACTATGGCTACACCTTC.

V is TRBV29-1 and J is TRBJ2-1; TRBD2 aligns across 9 bases. This CDR3 comprises 13 residues. V gave up 8 bases and J gave up 3 bases; unmatched junction bases: 5. Germline values: CDR1 SQVTM, CDR2 ANQGSEA. The CDR3: CSLGRGGYNEQFF. The CDR3 DNA sequence: TGCAGCTTGGGGCGGGGGGGCTACAATGAGCAGTTCTTC.

V is TRBV27 and J is TRBJ2-3; the D gene is possibly TRBD2 (6 bases). The V gene's germline CDR1 is MNHEY and CDR2 SMNVEV (reference sequence). The germline V and J ends were trimmed by 2 bases and 2 bases, with 8 bases remaining between them. This CDR3 has 14 residues. The CDR3 is CASSLLATTDTQYF. As DNA, the CDR3 is TGTGCCAGCAGTTTACTAGCGACCACAGATACGCAGTATTTT.

Here the CDR3 reads CASSSGPANVLTF. The CDR3 DNA sequence: TGTGCCAGCAGCTCCGGACCGGCCAACGTCCTGACTTTC. This sequence joins TRBV7-6 and TRBJ2-6; D is unresolved. Germline lookup yields CDR1 SGHVS and CDR2 FNYEAQ. V shed 4 bases and J shed 6 bases, with 7 bases lying between them. This CDR3 contains 13 residues.

The sample holds one count of this clonotype. The chain is built from TRBV12-5 and TRBJ2-2, with D perhaps matching TRBD2 (6 bases). Germline CDR1 reads LGHNT; CDR2 reads FRNRAP. The CDR3 has 14 residues. V lost 8 bases to trimming and J lost 1 base, with 11 bases between them. The CDR3 DNA reads as TGTGCTAGTCGCCTGGGGGGGAACACCGGGGAGCTGTTTTTT. Encoded protein: CASRLGGNTGELFF.

This chain uses TRBV7-2 with TRBJ2-5; TRBD2 matches 11 bases. Trimming cost V 5 bases and J 5 bases; bases outside gene matches: 4. Germline CDR1 reads SGHTA; CDR2 reads FQGNSA. The CDR3 sequence is 14 residues long. The CDR3 DNA is TGTGCCAGCAGCCCTAGCGGGGGGAGGGAGACCCAGTACTTC. Encoded protein: CASSPSGGRETQYF.

The chain uses TRBV24-1 and TRBJ1-5; the D is unclear. Germline V gene data show CDR1 as KGHDR and CDR2 as SFDVKD. V lost 2 bases and J 3 bases, leaving 13 bases between the germline ends. The CDR3 totals 16 residues. DNA of the CDR3: TGTGCCACCAGTGATTCCCCACATGGGCACAATCAGCCCCAGCATTTT. Residues: CATSDSPHGHNQPQHF.

The V call is TRBV6-5, the J call TRBJ2-1; perhaps TRBD2 as D (6 bases). Germline CDR1 MNHEY, CDR2 SVGAGI. V was clipped by 6 bases and J by 6 bases, with 12 bases between them. The CDR3 totals 13 residues. The CDR3 region is CASSHSGGNEQFF. In nucleotides, the CDR3 is TGTGCCAGCAGCCACTCCGGGGGCAATGAGCAGTTCTTC.

The V gene is TRBV29-1, the J gene TRBJ2-2; D may match TRBD1 or TRBD2 (5 bases each). V was cut by 3 bases and J by 7 bases, with 9 bases left in between. This CDR3 comprises 12 residues. CDR1 is SQVTM and CDR2 is ANQGSEA in the germline V gene. CDR3 region: CSVEGDIGELFF. The CDR3 region has the DNA TGCAGCGTTGAGGGGGATATCGGGGAGCTGTTTTTT.

The V and J genes are TRBV4-2 and TRBJ2-6; 10 bases line up with TRBD2. Germline CDR1 is LGHNA and CDR2 is YNFKEQ. J gave up 1 base and V 4 bases, and 4 bases lay outside the gene matches. This CDR3 is built from 17 residues. In DNA, the CDR3 is TGTGCCAGCAGCCCCTCACTAGCGGGGTCTGGGGCCAACGTCCTGACTTTC. The encoded protein is CASSPSLAGSGANVLTF.

The chain combines TRBV29-1 with TRBJ2-2; the D gene could be TRBD1 or TRBD2 (7 bases each). Trimming removed 3 bases from V and 6 bases from J, with 11 bases in between. Germline CDR1 is SQVTM and CDR2 is ANQGSEA. The CDR3 runs to 13 residues. CDR3 coding DNA: TGCAGCGTTGAGGGAGGGGGCTCCGGGGAGCTGTTTTTT. Its translation is CSVEGGGSGELFF.

The chain joins TRBV19 to TRBJ1-1, with 7 bases fitting TRBD1. J was trimmed by 0 bases and V by 6 bases; bases with no gene match: 7. Looked up from germline, CDR1 is LNHDA and CDR2 is SQIVND (reference sequence). The CDR3 length is 15 residues. Here the CDR3 reads CASSMTGQMNTEAFF. Written as DNA, the CDR3 is TGTGCCAGTAGCATGACAGGGCAGATGAACACTGAAGCTTTCTTT.

The chain links TRBV6-5 to TRBJ2-2; TRBD2 matches 11 bases. CDR1 and CDR2 (germline): MNHEY, SVGAGI. Trimming took 0 bases from V and 5 from J; bases not matched to a gene: 11. This CDR3 has 19 amino acids. This chain's CDR3 is CASSYSTGLADTGTGELFF. CDR3 nucleotide sequence: TGTGCCAGCAGTTACTCGACGGGACTAGCGGACACAGGAACCGGGGAGCTGTTTTTT.

This chain uses TRBV7-9 with TRBJ1-5; D not certain. The ends were cut back, 0 bases at V and 4 bases at J, with 7 bases in the middle. The CDR3 is 14 residues long. Per germline, CDR1 SEHNR and CDR2 FQNEAQ (reference sequence). Written as DNA, the CDR3 is TGTGCCAGCAGCTTAGCGGGTGGGAATCAGCCCCAGCATTTT. This sequence encodes CASSLAGGNQPQHF.

The chain couples TRBV5-6 to TRBJ2-5; no reliable D call. V was trimmed by 0 bases and J by 1 base, leaving 7 bases between them. Germline V gene lookup returns CDR1 SGHDT and CDR2 YYEEEE. The CDR3 extends over 14 amino acids. The CDR3 DNA reads as TGTGCCAGCAGCTTGGTAAGCGCCCAAGAGACCCAGTACTTC. This sequence encodes CASSLVSAQETQYF. The full variable domain, completed using reference TRBV5-6 and TRBJ2-5, is DAGVTQSPTHLIKTRGQQVTLRCSPKSGHDTVSWYQQALGQGPQFIFQYYEEEERQRGNFPDRFSGHQFPNYSSELNVNALLLGDSALYLCASSLVSAQETQYFGPGTRLLVL.

The chain couples TRBV28 to TRBJ1-6; tentative D call: TRBD1 (6 bases). The CDR3 contains 13 residues. Deletions cut 6 bases from V and 7 bases from J, with 10 bases between. Germline lookup yields CDR1 MDHEN and CDR2 SYDVKM. Written as DNA, the CDR3 is TGTGCCAGCAGGGACAGAAGCAATTCACCCCTCCACTTT. Translation: CASRDRSNSPLHF. Looking up the rest from reference TRBV28 and TRBJ1-6 gives the full variable domain: DVKVTQSSRYLVKRTGEKVFLECVQDMDHENMFWYRQDPGLGLRLIYFSYDVKMKEKGDIPEGYSVSREKKERFSLILESASTNQTSMYLCASRDRSNSPLHFGNGTRLTVT.

The chain employs TRBV5-1 and TRBJ2-5; D is possibly TRBD2 (5 bases). CDR3 length: 15 amino acids. V lost 4 bases to trimming and J lost 3 bases, with 16 bases between them. Germline loops: CDR1 SGHRS, CDR2 YFSETQ. CDR3 residues: CASSTWTSREETQYF. The CDR3, as DNA: TGCGCCAGCAGCACATGGACTTCGCGTGAAGAGACCCAGTACTTC.

This clonotype appeared a single time. The CDR3 DNA follows: TGCAGCATCTGGGCGGGGGGGCCTAATGAGCAGTTCTTC. Translating gives CSIWAGGPNEQFF. The chain carries TRBV29-1 and TRBJ2-1; 9 bases map to TRBD2. The CDR3 length is 13 residues. Germline V gene data show CDR1 as SQVTM and CDR2 as ANQGSEA. V lost 8 bases and J lost 7; bases outside the gene matches: 9.

V usage is TRBV5-1 and J usage is TRBJ2-1; tentatively, D is TRBD1 (6 bases). V lost 3 bases and J 12 bases, leaving 16 bases between the germline ends. This CDR3 region has 13 residues. CDR1 and CDR2 from the germline V gene are SGHRS and YFSETQ. The DNA of the CDR3 is TGCGCCAGCAGCTCTACAGGGCTCGAAGGGCAGTTCTTC. It specifies CASSSTGLEGQFF.